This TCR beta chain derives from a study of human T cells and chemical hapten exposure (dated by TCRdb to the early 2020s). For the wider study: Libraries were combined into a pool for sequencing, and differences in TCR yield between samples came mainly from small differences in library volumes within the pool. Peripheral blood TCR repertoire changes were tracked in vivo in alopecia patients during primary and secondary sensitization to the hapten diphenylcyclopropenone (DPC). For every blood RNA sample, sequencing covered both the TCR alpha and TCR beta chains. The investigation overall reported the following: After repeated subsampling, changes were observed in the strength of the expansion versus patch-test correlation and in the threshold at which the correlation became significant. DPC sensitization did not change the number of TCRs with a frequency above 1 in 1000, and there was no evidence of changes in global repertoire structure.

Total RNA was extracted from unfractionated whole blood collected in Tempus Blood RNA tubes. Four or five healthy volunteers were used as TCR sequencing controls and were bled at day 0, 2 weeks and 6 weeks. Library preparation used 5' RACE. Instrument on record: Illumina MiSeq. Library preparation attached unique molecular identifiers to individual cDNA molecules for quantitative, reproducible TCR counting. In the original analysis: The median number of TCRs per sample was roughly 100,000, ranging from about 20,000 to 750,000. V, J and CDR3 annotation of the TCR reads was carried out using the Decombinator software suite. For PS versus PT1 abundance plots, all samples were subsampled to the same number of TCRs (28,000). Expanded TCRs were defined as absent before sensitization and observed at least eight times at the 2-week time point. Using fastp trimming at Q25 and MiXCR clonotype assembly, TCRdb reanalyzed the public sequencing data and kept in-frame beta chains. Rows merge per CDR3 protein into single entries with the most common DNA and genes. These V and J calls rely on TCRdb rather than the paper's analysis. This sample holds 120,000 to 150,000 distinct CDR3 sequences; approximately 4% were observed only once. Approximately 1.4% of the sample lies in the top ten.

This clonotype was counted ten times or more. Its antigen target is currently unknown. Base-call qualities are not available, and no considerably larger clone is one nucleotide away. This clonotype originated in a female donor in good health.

CDR3 protein: CASAETDSYGYTF. In nucleotides, the sequence is TGTGCTAGTGCCGAGACAGATTCCTATGGCTACACCTTC. The sequence is built from TRBV12-5 and TRBJ1-2; the best D guess is TRBD1, with 5 bases matching. The CDR3, from cysteine to phenylalanine, totals 13 residues. Only the CDR3 DNA stays, 39 bases, in frame from base 1. The germline V gene sets CDR1 to LGHNT and CDR2 to FRNRAP. V and J are truncated by 7 bases and 4 bases respectively, leaving an intervening sequence of 13 bases.